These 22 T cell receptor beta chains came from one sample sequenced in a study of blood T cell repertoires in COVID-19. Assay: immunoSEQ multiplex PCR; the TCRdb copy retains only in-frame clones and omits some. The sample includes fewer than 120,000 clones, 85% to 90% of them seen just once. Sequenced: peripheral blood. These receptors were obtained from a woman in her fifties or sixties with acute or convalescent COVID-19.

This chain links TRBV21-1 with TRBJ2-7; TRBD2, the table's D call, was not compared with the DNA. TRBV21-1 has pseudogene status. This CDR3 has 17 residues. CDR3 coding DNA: TGTGCCAGCAGCAATGAACAGGGTAGCGGGCAGACCTACGAGCAGTACTTC. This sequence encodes CASSNEQGSGQTYEQYF.

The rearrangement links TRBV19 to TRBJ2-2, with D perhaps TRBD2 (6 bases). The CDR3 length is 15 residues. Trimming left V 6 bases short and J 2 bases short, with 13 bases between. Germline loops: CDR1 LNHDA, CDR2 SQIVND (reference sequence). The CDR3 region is CASRSRGINTGELFF. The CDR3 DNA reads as TGTGCCAGTAGATCTCGCGGGATTAACACCGGGGAGCTGTTTTTT. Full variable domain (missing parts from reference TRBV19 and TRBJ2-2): DGGITQSPKYLFRKEGQNVTLSCEQNLNHDAMYWYRQDPGQGLRLIYYSQIVNDFQKGDIAEGYSVSREKKESFPLTVTSAQKNPTAFYLCASRSRGINTGELFFGEGSRLTVL.

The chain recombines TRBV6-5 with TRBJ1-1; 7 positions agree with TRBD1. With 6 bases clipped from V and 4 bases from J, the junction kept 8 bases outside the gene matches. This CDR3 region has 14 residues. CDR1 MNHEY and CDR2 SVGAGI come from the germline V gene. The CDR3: CASRRVDRATEAFF. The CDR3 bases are TGTGCCAGCAGGCGGGTTGACAGGGCCACTGAAGCTTTCTTT.

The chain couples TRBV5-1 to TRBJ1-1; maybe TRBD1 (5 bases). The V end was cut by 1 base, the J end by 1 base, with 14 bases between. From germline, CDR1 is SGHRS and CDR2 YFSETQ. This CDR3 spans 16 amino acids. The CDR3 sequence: CASSLKGGGTNTEAFF. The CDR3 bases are TGCGCCAGCAGCTTGAAGGGAGGTGGGACGAACACTGAAGCTTTCTTT. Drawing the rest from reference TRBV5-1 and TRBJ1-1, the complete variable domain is KAGVTQTPRYLIKTRGQQVTLSCSPISGHRSVSWYQQTPGQGLQFLFEYFSETQRNKGNFPGRFSGRQFSNSRSEMNVSTLELGDSALYLCASSLKGGGTNTEAFFGQGTRLTVV.

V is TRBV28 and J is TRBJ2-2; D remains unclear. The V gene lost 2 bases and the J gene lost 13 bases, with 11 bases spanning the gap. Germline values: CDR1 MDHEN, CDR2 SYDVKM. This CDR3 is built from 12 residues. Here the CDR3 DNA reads TGTGCCAGCAGTTTAGGTACTCCCCGGCTGTTTTTT. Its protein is CASSLGTPRLFF.

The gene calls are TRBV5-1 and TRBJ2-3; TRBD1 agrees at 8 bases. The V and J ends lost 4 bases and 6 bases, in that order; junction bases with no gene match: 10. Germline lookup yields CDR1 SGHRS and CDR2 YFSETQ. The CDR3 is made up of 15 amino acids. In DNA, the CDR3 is TGCGCCAGCAGCACGGGACAGGCTATCACGGATACGCAGTATTTT. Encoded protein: CASSTGQAITDTQYF. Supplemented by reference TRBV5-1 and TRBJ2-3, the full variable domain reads KAGVTQTPRYLIKTRGQQVTLSCSPISGHRSVSWYQQTPGQGLQFLFEYFSETQRNKGNFPGRFSGRQFSNSRSEMNVSTLELGDSALYLCASSTGQAITDTQYFGPGTRLTVL.

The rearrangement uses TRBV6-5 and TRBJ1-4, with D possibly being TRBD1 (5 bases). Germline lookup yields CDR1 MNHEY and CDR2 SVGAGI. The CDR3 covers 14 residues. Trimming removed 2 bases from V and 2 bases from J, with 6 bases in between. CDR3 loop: CASSYGGTNEKLFF. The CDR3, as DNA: TGTGCCAGCAGTTACGGGGGGACTAATGAAAAACTGTTTTTT.

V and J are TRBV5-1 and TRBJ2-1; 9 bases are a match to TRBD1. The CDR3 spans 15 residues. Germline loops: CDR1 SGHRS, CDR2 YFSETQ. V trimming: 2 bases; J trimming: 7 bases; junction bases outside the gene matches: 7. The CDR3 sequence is CASSFGGTGSNEQFF. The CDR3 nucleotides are TGCGCCAGCAGCTTCGGTGGGACAGGGTCAAATGAGCAGTTCTTC.

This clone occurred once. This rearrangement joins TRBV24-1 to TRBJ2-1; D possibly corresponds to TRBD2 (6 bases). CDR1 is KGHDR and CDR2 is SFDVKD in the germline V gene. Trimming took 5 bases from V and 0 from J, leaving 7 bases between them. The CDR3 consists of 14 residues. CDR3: CATSAGGSYNEQFF. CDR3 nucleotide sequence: TGTGCCACCAGTGCCGGGGGCTCCTACAATGAGCAGTTCTTC.

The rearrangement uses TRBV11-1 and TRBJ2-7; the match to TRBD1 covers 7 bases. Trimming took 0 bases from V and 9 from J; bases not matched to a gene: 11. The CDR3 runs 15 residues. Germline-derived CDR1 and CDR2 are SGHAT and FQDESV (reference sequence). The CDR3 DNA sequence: TGTGCCAGCAGCTTAGCGCGCACAGGGGTTTTCGGGCAGTACTTC. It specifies CASSLARTGVFGQYF. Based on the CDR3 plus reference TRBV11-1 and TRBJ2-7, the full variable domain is EAEVAQSPRYKITEKSQAVAFWCDPISGHATLYWYRQILGQGPELLVQFQDESVVDDSQLPKDRFSAERLKGVDSTLKIQPAELGDSAMYLCASSLARTGVFGQYFGPGTRLTVT.

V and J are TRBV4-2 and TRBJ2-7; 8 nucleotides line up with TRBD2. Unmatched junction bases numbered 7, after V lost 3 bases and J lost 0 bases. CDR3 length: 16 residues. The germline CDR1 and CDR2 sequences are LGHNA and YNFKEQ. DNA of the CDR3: TGTGCCAGCAGCCAGGCTTTGAGCGGGAGCTCCTACGAGCAGTACTTC. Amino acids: CASSQALSGSSYEQYF.

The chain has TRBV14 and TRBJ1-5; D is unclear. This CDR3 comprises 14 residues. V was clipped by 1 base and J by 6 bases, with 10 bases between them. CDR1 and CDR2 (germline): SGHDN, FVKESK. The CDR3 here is CASSQGSTGQPQHF. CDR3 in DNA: TGTGCCAGCAGCCAAGGTAGTACTGGTCAGCCCCAGCATTTT.

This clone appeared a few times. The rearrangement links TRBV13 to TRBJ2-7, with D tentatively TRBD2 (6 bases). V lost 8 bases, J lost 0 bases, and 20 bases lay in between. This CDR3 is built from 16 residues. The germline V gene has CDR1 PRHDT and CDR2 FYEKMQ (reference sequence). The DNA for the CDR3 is TGTGCCAGCGCCTTGGGCGTGGCGGGACCCTCCTACGAGCAGTACTTC. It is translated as CASALGVAGPSYEQYF.

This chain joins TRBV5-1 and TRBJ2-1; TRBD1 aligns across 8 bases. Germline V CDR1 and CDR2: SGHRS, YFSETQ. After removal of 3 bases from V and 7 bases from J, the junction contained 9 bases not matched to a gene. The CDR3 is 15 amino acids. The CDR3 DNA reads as TGCGCCAGCAGCTGGGGACAGGTAGGAAGGAATGAGCAGTTCTTC. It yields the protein CASSWGQVGRNEQFF.

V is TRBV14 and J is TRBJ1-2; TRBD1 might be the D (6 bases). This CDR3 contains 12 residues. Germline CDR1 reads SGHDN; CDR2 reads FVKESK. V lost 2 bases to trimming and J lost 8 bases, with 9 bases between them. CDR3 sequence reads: CASSQTGFGYTF. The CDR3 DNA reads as TGTGCCAGCAGCCAAACAGGGTTCGGCTACACCTTC.

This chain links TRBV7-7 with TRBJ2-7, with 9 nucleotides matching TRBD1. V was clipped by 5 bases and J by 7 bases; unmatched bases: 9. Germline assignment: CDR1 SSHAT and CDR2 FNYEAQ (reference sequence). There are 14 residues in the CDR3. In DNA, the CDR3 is TGTGCCAGCAGCCGCAGGGACAGGGTTCGTGAGCAGTACTTC. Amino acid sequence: CASSRRDRVREQYF.

DNA of the CDR3: TGCGCCAGCAGCTTGGGTAGACAGGGCCTTGGCTACACCTTC. It encodes CASSLGRQGLGYTF. V and J are TRBV5-1 and TRBJ1-2; 7 nucleotides line up with TRBD1. CDR3 length: 14 amino acids. The V gene's germline CDR1 is SGHRS and CDR2 YFSETQ. V was pared by 0 bases and J by 7 bases, with 6 bases of the junction left unmatched.

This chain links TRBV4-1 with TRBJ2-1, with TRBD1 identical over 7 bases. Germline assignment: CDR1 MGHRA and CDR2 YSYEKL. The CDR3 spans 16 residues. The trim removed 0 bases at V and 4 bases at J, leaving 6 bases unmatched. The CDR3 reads CASSQDVGTEYNEQFF. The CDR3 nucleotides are TGCGCCAGCAGCCAAGACGTCGGGACAGAGTACAATGAGCAGTTCTTC.

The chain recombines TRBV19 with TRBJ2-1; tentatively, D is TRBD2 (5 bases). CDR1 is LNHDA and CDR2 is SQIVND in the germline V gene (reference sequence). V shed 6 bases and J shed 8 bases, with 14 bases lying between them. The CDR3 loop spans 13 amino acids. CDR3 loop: CASSPTIKDEQFF. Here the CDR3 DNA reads TGTGCCAGTAGCCCGACTATAAAGGATGAGCAGTTCTTC.

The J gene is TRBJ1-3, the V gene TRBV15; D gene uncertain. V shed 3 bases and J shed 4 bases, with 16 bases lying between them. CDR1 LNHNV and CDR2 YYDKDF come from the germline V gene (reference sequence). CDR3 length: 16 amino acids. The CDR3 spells CATSSLATGGGNTIYF. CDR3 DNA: TGTGCCACCAGCAGTCTCGCCACGGGTGGCGGAAACACCATATATTTT.

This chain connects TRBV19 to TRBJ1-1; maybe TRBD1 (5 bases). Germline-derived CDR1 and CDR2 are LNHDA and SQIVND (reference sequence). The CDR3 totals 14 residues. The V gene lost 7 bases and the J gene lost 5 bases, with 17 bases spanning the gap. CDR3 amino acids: CASTPQAGLTEAFF. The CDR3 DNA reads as TGTGCCAGTACCCCCCAAGCAGGGTTAACTGAAGCTTTCTTT. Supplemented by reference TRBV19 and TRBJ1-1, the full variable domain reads DGGITQSPKYLFRKEGQNVTLSCEQNLNHDAMYWYRQDPGQGLRLIYYSQIVNDFQKGDIAEGYSVSREKKESFPLTVTSAQKNPTAFYLCASTPQAGLTEAFFGQGTRLTVV.

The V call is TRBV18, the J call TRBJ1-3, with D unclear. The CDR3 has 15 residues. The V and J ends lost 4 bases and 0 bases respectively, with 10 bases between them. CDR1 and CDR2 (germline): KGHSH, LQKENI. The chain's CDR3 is CASSLGSLSGNTIYF. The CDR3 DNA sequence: TGTGCCAGCTCACTGGGCAGTCTCTCTGGAAACACCATATATTTT.